The entry that follows covers one TCR beta chain sequence. Trimming removed 7 bases from V and 1 base from J, with 10 bases in between. The CDR3 is 13 amino acids. The germline V gene encodes CDR1 SNHLY and CDR2 FYNNEI. The sample originates from a study of PD-L1 blockade in urothelial cancer. Here immunoSEQ multiplex PCR was the method, and the copy in TCRdb shows in-frame clones only, minus some. Here the sample spans tens of thousands of clones, 75% to 90% being singletons. The chain joins TRBV2 to TRBJ1-1, with D possibly matching TRBD1 (5 bases). Material: PBMCs, obtained around atezolizumab (anti-PD-L1) treatment. The receptor was derived from a man between 60 and 75 years old with urothelial cancer. CDR3 residues: CASMQGENTEAFF. CDR3 coding DNA: TGTGCCAGCATGCAGGGCGAGAACACTGAAGCTTTCTTT.